A single T cell receptor (beta chain) is shown here with its context. The target antigen is unknown. The entry originates in a study of cytomegalovirus exposure and HLA in healthy donors. Study as a whole: Sequencing of roughly 180 million T cells in an earlier analysis found roughly 120 million unique TCR beta sequences.

Researchers ran the PCR with 60 Vbeta and 13 Jbeta primers. Assay used: immunoSEQ multiplex PCR; TCRdb lists only in-frame clones, some missing. The sample includes approximately 210,000 clones, approximately 86% of them seen just once. Germline V lookup: CDR1 MGHRA, CDR2 YSYEKL. Trimming pared 4 bases from V and 0 bases from J, leaving 7 bases between. The CDR3 sequence is 14 residues long. General observations from the study: Most of the TCR beta V segments (in an earlier analysis) were productive either about 90% or about 30% of the time. A later examination showed that TCR association rates differed by HLA locus, with DRB1 most and HLA-C fewest. Based on reports, TCR beta sequences accurately predicted HLA-A and HLA-B alleles for most subjects.

The chain links TRBV4-1 to TRBJ1-5; D possibly corresponds to TRBD1 (5 bases). Sequenced material: PBMCs. This clonotype was sampled from a woman under 30 in good health and CMV-seronegative. The CDR3 DNA sequence: TGCGCCAGCAGCCCGGGGGTTAGCAATCAGCCCCAGCATTTT. As protein: CASSPGVSNQPQHF.